The 31 T cell receptor beta chains presented below share a single source sample, sequenced in a study of identical twins. TCRdb reanalysed the 5' RACE reads using MiXCR and keeps one entry per CDR3 protein. This sample has roughly 1,500,000 distinct CDR3 sequences; less than 35% occur once, and the top ten carry about 0.27%. The source material was cord blood. All receptors derive from a newborn girl in good health.

Remarks on this clonotype: This could be a read error, since a much larger clone is one nucleotide away. The J gene is TRBJ2-5, the V gene TRBV30, with D hard to call. The CDR3 contains 11 residues. Germline values: CDR1 GTSNPN, CDR2 SVGIG (reference sequence). Between the trimmed V and J ends, which lost 3 bases and 11 bases, there was a span of 13 bases. CDR3 nucleotide sequence: TGTGCCTGGAGGTTCCGCAATGAGCAGTACTTC. The encoded protein is CAWRFRNEQYF.

This clonotype was counted a few times. This chain connects TRBV25-1 to TRBJ1-1; D is uncertain. Germline assignment: CDR1 MGHDK and CDR2 SYGVNS. The V end was cut by 1 base, the J end by 1 base, with 7 bases between. This CDR3 region has 14 residues. In nucleotides, the CDR3 is TGTGCCAGCAGTGAATTCGGCGGGAACACTGAAGCTTTCTTT. It specifies CASSEFGGNTEAFF.

The rearrangement links TRBV6-1 to TRBJ2-1, with D perhaps TRBD1 (6 bases). The CDR3 contains 13 residues. The ends were cut back, 3 bases at V and 8 bases at J, with 11 bases in the middle. Germline CDR1 MNHNS, CDR2 SASEGT. The CDR3 region is CASSDRGYDEQFF. The CDR3 bases are TGTGCCAGCAGTGACAGGGGTTACGATGAGCAGTTCTTC.

V usage is TRBV24-1 and J usage is TRBJ2-1; no clear D. CDR3 length equals 12 residues. Trimming took 5 bases from V and 8 from J, leaving 9 bases between them. Germline lookup yields CDR1 KGHDR and CDR2 SFDVKD. The CDR3 sequence is CATSAPPDEQFF. For the CDR3, the DNA is TGTGCCACCAGTGCCCCTCCGGATGAGCAGTTCTTC.

The CDR3 sequence is CASSEERGLNYGYTF. The CDR3 DNA reads TGTGCCAGCAGTGAAGAAAGGGGGCTAAACTATGGCTACACCTTC. The J gene is TRBJ1-2, the V gene TRBV2; 7 nucleotides agree with TRBD1. The CDR3 contains 15 residues. The trim removed 1 base at V and 2 bases at J, leaving 4 bases unmatched. The germline V gene has CDR1 SNHLY and CDR2 FYNNEI.

This clonotype was seen a handful of times. The chain has TRBV4-1 and TRBJ1-2; D is uncertain. The CDR3 is made up of 15 amino acids. Per germline, CDR1 MGHRA and CDR2 YSYEKL. The V end was cut by 4 bases, the J end by 6 bases, with 18 bases between. CDR3 bases: TGCGCCAGCAGCCGACTTGTGGGTCAAGCAAATGGCTACACCTTC. It yields the protein CASSRLVGQANGYTF.

The chain is built from TRBV20-1 and TRBJ2-1; a possible D gene is TRBD2 (7 bases). The CDR3 runs to 14 residues. Germline-derived CDR1 and CDR2 are DFQATT and SNEGSKA (reference sequence). V was cut by 4 bases and J by 3 bases, with 13 bases left in between. CDR3 in amino acids: CSATRRGGYNEQFF. The CDR3, as DNA: TGCAGTGCTACGAGGAGGGGGGGCTACAATGAGCAGTTCTTC.

V usage is TRBV27 and J usage is TRBJ1-5, with 10 bases matching TRBD1. The CDR3 is 14 residues long. V gave up 4 bases and J gave up 5 bases; unmatched junction bases: 2. Per germline, CDR1 MNHEY and CDR2 SMNVEV (reference sequence). CDR3 nucleotide sequence: TGTGCCAGCAGTTGGACAGGGGGGCATCAGCCCCAGCATTTT. This codes for CASSWTGGHQPQHF.

The genes are TRBV7-9 and TRBJ2-7; a possible D gene is TRBD1 (6 bases). V was cut by 8 bases and J by 2 bases, with 22 bases left in between. CDR1 and CDR2 (germline): SEHNR, FQNEAQ (reference sequence). CDR3 size: 16 residues. The CDR3 protein is CASEPGTTQSPYEQYF. The CDR3 DNA is TGTGCCAGCGAACCCGGGACAACACAGAGCCCCTACGAGCAGTACTTC.

This clonotype has just a few counts. This chain links TRBV7-2 with TRBJ2-1; tentative D call: TRBD1 (6 bases). With 1 base removed from V and 8 bases from J, the gap between germline ends came to 15 bases. Germline loops: CDR1 SGHTA, CDR2 FQGNSA. This CDR3 has 15 amino acids. CDR3 amino acids: CASSLDRESHDEQFF. The CDR3 DNA reads TGTGCCAGCAGCTTAGACAGGGAAAGCCACGATGAGCAGTTCTTC.

This clonotype was recorded many times. The chain is built from TRBV6-1 and TRBJ2-7; D not certain. The CDR3 has 13 amino acids. Germline CDR1 is MNHNS and CDR2 is SASEGT. V was shortened by 5 bases and J by 1 base, with 9 bases between the two germline ends. CDR3: CASSFRPSYEQYF. The CDR3 DNA reads as TGTGCCAGCAGTTTCCGCCCATCCTACGAGCAGTACTTC.

The CDR3 nucleotides read TGTGCCAGCAGTTTAGTCGGGAGTGGCGCCTACAATGAGCAGTTCTTC. It codes for CASSLVGSGAYNEQFF. The J gene is TRBJ2-1, the V gene TRBV12-3 or TRBV12-4, with a weak D call TRBD2 (6 bases). Deletions cut 1 base from V and 2 bases from J, with 12 bases between. This CDR3 has 16 amino acids.

The rearrangement uses TRBV20-1 and TRBJ2-3, with 11 bases identical to TRBD2. The CDR3 runs 13 residues. V trimming: 6 bases; J trimming: 5 bases; junction bases outside the gene matches: 4. Germline V CDR1 and CDR2: DFQATT, SNEGSKA (reference sequence). Here the CDR3 reads CSAIAGGGDTQYF. As DNA, the CDR3 is TGCAGTGCCATAGCGGGGGGGGGAGATACGCAGTATTTT.

This chain's CDR3 is CSAEGQGNQPQHF. The CDR3 coding sequence is TGCAGTGCTGAGGGACAGGGCAATCAGCCCCAGCATTTT. The chain couples TRBV20-1 to TRBJ1-5; 8 positions agree with TRBD1. Per the germline V gene, CDR1 is DFQATT and CDR2 is SNEGSKA (reference sequence). The J segment lost 2 bases and the V segment lost 5 bases, leaving 2 bases of the junction unmatched. CDR3 length: 13 amino acids.

This clonotype was counted only a few times. The genes are TRBV6-1 and TRBJ1-2; 8 bases match TRBD1. The CDR3 is made up of 14 amino acids. Germline CDR1 MNHNS, CDR2 SASEGT. The J segment lost 4 bases and the V segment lost 5 bases, leaving 6 bases of the junction unmatched. The CDR3: CASSPDRGTYGYTF. CDR3 DNA sequence: TGTGCCAGCAGTCCTGACAGGGGAACCTATGGCTACACCTTC.

This clonotype was detected a few times. The gene calls are TRBV5-1 and TRBJ1-2; 8 positions match TRBD1. Germline CDR1 is SGHRS and CDR2 is YFSETQ. The CDR3 runs 15 residues. J was trimmed by 8 bases and V by 0 bases; bases with no gene match: 9. CDR3 sequence reads: CASSLGEGQGKGYTF. The CDR3 DNA reads TGCGCCAGCAGCTTGGGGGAAGGACAGGGAAAAGGCTACACCTTC.

The chain employs TRBV27 and TRBJ2-5, with a possible D match to TRBD2 (5 bases). Germline lookup yields CDR1 MNHEY and CDR2 SMNVEV (reference sequence). The V and J ends lost 3 bases and 6 bases respectively, with 11 bases between them. This CDR3 is built from 13 residues. CDR3 DNA sequence: TGTGCCAGCAGTTTGAGGGAAGCGAAGACCCAGTACTTC. It translates to CASSLREAKTQYF.

This clonotype showed up just a few times. V usage is TRBV25-1 and J usage is TRBJ2-3; D unresolved. With 4 bases removed from V and 0 bases from J, the gap between germline ends came to 8 bases. From germline, CDR1 is MGHDK and CDR2 SYGVNS. The CDR3 contains 14 residues. The CDR3 protein is CASSGPRSTDTQYF. As DNA, the CDR3 is TGTGCCAGCAGTGGCCCCAGGAGCACAGATACGCAGTATTTT.

The chain employs TRBV27 and TRBJ1-1; TRBD1 aligns across 11 bases. Germline V lookup: CDR1 MNHEY, CDR2 SMNVEV (reference sequence). The CDR3 spans 16 residues. V was clipped by 6 bases and J by 1 base; unmatched bases: 7. The CDR3: CASRDGQGAANTEAFF. DNA of the CDR3: TGTGCCAGCAGGGACGGACAGGGGGCAGCGAACACTGAAGCTTTCTTT.

The chain carries TRBV16 and TRBJ1-2, with TRBD1 identical over 8 bases. Trimming cost V 0 bases and J 4 bases; bases outside gene matches: 4. The V gene's germline CDR1 is KGHSY and CDR2 FQNENV. The CDR3 length is 15 residues. The CDR3 loop reads CASSQSWQGAYGYTF. CDR3 coding DNA: TGTGCCAGCAGCCAATCGTGGCAGGGGGCCTATGGCTACACCTTC.

The rearrangement joins TRBV10-2 to TRBJ2-7, with 8 bases lining up with TRBD1. The ends lost 11 bases at V and 4 bases at J; junction bases unmatched: 13. Germline V CDR1 and CDR2: WSHSY, SAAADI. The CDR3 runs to 14 residues. The CDR3 here is CAGTFGQGPYEQYF. CDR3 coding DNA: TGCGCCGGCACATTTGGACAGGGACCATACGAGCAGTACTTC.

This clonotype was counted between two and nine times. CDR3 nucleotides: TGTGCCATCAGTGAGGAGCGGGGGGGCACAGATACGCAGTATTTT. This encodes CAISEERGGTDTQYF. The chain joins TRBV10-3 to TRBJ2-3, with TRBD2 matching over 9 bases. With V trimmed by 2 bases and J by 1 base, 1 base remained unmatched. This CDR3 has 15 amino acids. Germline CDR1 reads ENHRY; CDR2 reads SYGVKD.

This chain links TRBV29-1 with TRBJ2-7; 7 bases are shared with TRBD1. The CDR3 runs to 13 residues. CDR1 SQVTM and CDR2 ANQGSEA come from the germline V gene. Trimming at V came to 8 bases and at J to 2 bases, leaving 9 bases not matched to a gene. The CDR3, as DNA: TGCAGCATCGCTAGACAGGGTGCCTACGAGCAGTACTTC. This codes for CSIARQGAYEQYF.

The chain employs TRBV7-6 and TRBJ2-3; TRBD2 matches at 10 bases. J was trimmed by 2 bases and V by 5 bases; bases with no gene match: 10. The CDR3 contains 17 residues. Germline lookup yields CDR1 SGHVS and CDR2 FNYEAQ. The CDR3 DNA is TGTGCCAGCAGCCTCTTATTAGCGGGAGGAACCACAGATACGCAGTATTTT. Translated: CASSLLLAGGTTDTQYF.

The chain links TRBV3-1 to TRBJ2-3; TRBD2 agrees at 7 bases. CDR1 and CDR2 (germline): LGHDT, YNNKEL (reference sequence). Trimming cost V 0 bases and J 1 base; bases outside gene matches: 16. CDR3 size: 20 residues. The CDR3 nucleotides are TGTGCCAGCAGCCAAGAGCGGTCCGGGGGGAAACCACCCCGCACAGATACGCAGTATTTT. Translating it yields CASSQERSGGKPPRTDTQYF.

This clonotype was counted a few times. The V gene is TRBV5-1, the J gene TRBJ2-5; no clear D gene. The CDR3 runs to 16 residues. The ends were cut back, 1 base at V and 2 bases at J, with 15 bases in the middle. From germline, CDR1 is SGHRS and CDR2 YFSETQ. Here the CDR3 DNA reads TGCGCCAGCAGCTTGTTTTTGGGCGGACCACAAGAGACCCAGTACTTC. Encoded protein: CASSLFLGGPQETQYF.

The table lists this clonotype with a few counts. V is TRBV29-1 and J is TRBJ1-1, with D perhaps matching TRBD1 (5 bases). This CDR3 has 16 residues. Trimming left V 6 bases short and J 0 bases short, with 20 bases between. CDR1 SQVTM and CDR2 ANQGSEA come from the germline V gene. The CDR3 DNA is TGCAGCGTCGTTCGGGGAGGGACCCTAATGAACACTGAAGCTTTCTTT. Encoded protein: CSVVRGGTLMNTEAFF.

The gene calls are TRBV4-1 and TRBJ2-7, with 13 bases matching TRBD2. Trimming removed 4 bases from V and 3 bases from J; junction bases left unmatched: 12. Germline CDR1 is MGHRA and CDR2 is YSYEKL. This CDR3 spans 18 amino acids. The CDR3 protein is CASSLLTSGRALNYEQYF. As DNA, the CDR3 is TGCGCCAGCAGCCTCCTTACTAGCGGGAGGGCCCTGAACTACGAGCAGTACTTC.

This clonotype was recorded many times. V usage is TRBV29-1 and J usage is TRBJ2-1, with no clear D. This CDR3 is 13 amino acids long. Trimming removed 1 base at V and 3 bases at J, with 7 bases between. Germline V lookup: CDR1 SQVTM, CDR2 ANQGSEA. DNA of the CDR3: TGCAGCGTTGAAGGGTGGGACTACAATGAGCAGTTCTTC. Protein product: CSVEGWDYNEQFF.

This clonotype was recorded many times. The chain uses TRBV28 and TRBJ1-2; D uncertain. Germline loops: CDR1 MDHEN, CDR2 SYDVKM. The V gene lost 4 bases and the J gene lost 8 bases, with 14 bases spanning the gap. The CDR3 has 13 amino acids. The CDR3 loop is CASSSRGPEGYTF. Written as DNA, the CDR3 is TGTGCCAGCAGTTCAAGAGGCCCGGAGGGCTACACCTTC.

J is TRBJ2-1 and V is TRBV20-1; D uncertain. CDR1 is DFQATT, CDR2 SNEGSKA, per germline (reference sequence). Trimming took 7 bases from V and 9 from J, leaving 13 bases between them. This CDR3 comprises 11 residues. In DNA, the CDR3 is TGCAGTGGCTCCTTCGGCTTTGAGCAGTTCTTC. Translating gives CSGSFGFEQFF.